The 14 T cell receptor beta chains given below trace back to one sample, sequenced in a study of blood T cell repertoires in COVID-19. The method was immunoSEQ multiplex PCR; TCRdb's version includes in-frame clones alone and lacks a portion of them. Seen here are approximately 150,000 clones, over 80% observed once, and the top ten hold 6.2%. Source material: PBMCs or T cells enriched from blood (not recorded which). Source of these receptors: a middle-aged woman who had recovered from COVID-19.

The chain joins TRBV21-1 to TRBJ2-1; the D call TRBD2 from the table was never checked on the DNA. TRBV21-1 corresponds to a pseudogene. The CDR3 loop spans 20 amino acids. In nucleotides, the CDR3 is TGTGCCAGCAGGTATTCTAGCGGGGAACTTGTTCCCTGCCCGTACAATGAGCAGTTCTTC. Encoded protein: CASRYSSGELVPCPYNEQFF.

The chain links TRBV9 to TRBJ2-7; D might be TRBD2 (6 bases). Germline CDR1 SGDLS, CDR2 YYNGEE. Deletions cut 1 base from V and 2 bases from J, with 16 bases between. This CDR3 region has 16 residues. This chain's CDR3 is CASSVSKEGGTYEQYF. The CDR3, as DNA: TGTGCCAGCAGCGTAAGTAAGGAAGGCGGGACCTACGAGCAGTACTTC.

This chain joins TRBV10-1 and TRBJ1-4, with D unclear. V lost 1 base and J 6 bases, leaving 9 bases between the germline ends. The germline CDR1 and CDR2 sequences are WNHNN and SYGVQD (reference sequence). The CDR3 covers 14 residues. The CDR3 nucleotides are TGCGCCAGCAGTGAGTATGGGCCAGATGAAAAACTGTTTTTT. Its protein is CASSEYGPDEKLFF.

The rearrangement joins TRBV7-9 to TRBJ2-1; weak D call: TRBD1 (5 bases). From germline, CDR1 is SEHNR and CDR2 FQNEAQ (reference sequence). The V end was cut by 7 bases, the J end by 8 bases, with 15 bases between. The CDR3 contains 13 residues. The CDR3 bases are TGTGCCAGCAACCCACCAGGGTACCATGAGCAGTTCTTC. This codes for CASNPPGYHEQFF.

The rearrangement uses TRBV10-3 and TRBJ2-2; D is uncertain. There are 14 residues in the CDR3. V was trimmed by 0 bases and J by 6 bases, leaving 8 bases between them. Looked up from germline, CDR1 is ENHRY and CDR2 is SYGVKD. The CDR3 loop reads CAISESTRAGELFF. CDR3 coding DNA: TGTGCCATCAGTGAGTCGACTCGGGCCGGGGAGCTGTTTTTT.

The rearrangement links TRBV2 to TRBJ2-7; tentative D call: TRBD1 (5 bases). V was trimmed by 4 bases and J by 6 bases, leaving 10 bases between them. The CDR3 consists of 12 residues. Germline CDR1 SNHLY, CDR2 FYNNEI. The CDR3, as DNA: TGTGCCAGCAGTGGAGACAGTTTCGAGCAGTACTTC. Protein product: CASSGDSFEQYF.

The rearrangement uses TRBV10-3 and TRBJ2-7, with D unresolved. Trimming left V 2 bases short and J 4 bases short, with 9 bases between. Germline V gene data show CDR1 as ENHRY and CDR2 as SYGVKD. There are 13 residues in the CDR3. CDR3 region: CAISEETFYEQYF. The DNA of the CDR3 is TGTGCCATCAGTGAGGAGACATTTTACGAGCAGTACTTC.

The V call is TRBV9, the J call TRBJ1-2; D remains ambiguous. Germline V gene data show CDR1 as SGDLS and CDR2 as YYNGEE. The V end lost 0 bases, the J end lost 4 bases, and 10 bases lay between the germline ends. CDR3 length: 14 amino acids. The chain's CDR3 is CASSVAEEAYGYTF. The DNA of the CDR3 is TGTGCCAGCAGCGTAGCGGAGGAGGCCTATGGCTACACCTTC.

Many counts were recorded for this clone. The chain carries TRBV4-1 and TRBJ1-4, with 9 bases aligning to TRBD1. The CDR3 is made up of 15 amino acids. The V gene end was trimmed by 5 bases and the J gene end by 0 bases; junction bases not matched to a gene: 1. Germline assignment: CDR1 MGHRA and CDR2 YSYEKL. CDR3 loop: CASSDRGATNEKLFF. The CDR3 nucleotides read TGCGCCAGCAGCGACAGGGGGGCAACTAATGAAAAACTGTTTTTT.

A single count supports this clone. The CDR3 here is CASSTDWGSYEQYF. The CDR3 DNA sequence: TGTGCCAGCAGCACGGACTGGGGCTCCTACGAGCAGTACTTC. This chain links TRBV6-2 or TRBV6-3 with TRBJ2-7; D perhaps matches TRBD2 (5 bases). Germline V gene sequence: CDR1 MNHEY, CDR2 SVGEGT. This CDR3 has 14 amino acids. The V gene lost 6 bases and the J gene lost 0 bases, with 12 bases spanning the gap.

The chain carries TRBV15 and TRBJ2-1; TRBD1 is a possible D gene (5 bases). The CDR3 extends over 17 amino acids. V dropped 4 bases and J dropped 2 bases, with 18 bases sitting between them. Germline CDR1 and CDR2: LNHNV and YYDKDF (reference sequence). As DNA, the CDR3 is TGTGCCACCAGCACCACCGTCCCTGACAGTCCCTACAATGAGCAGTTCTTC. Translated, it gives CATSTTVPDSPYNEQFF.

Remarks on this clone: This may come from a read error, since a much larger clone is one base off. This chain joins TRBV28 and TRBJ2-7, with D maybe TRBD1 (6 bases). Germline V lookup: CDR1 MDHEN, CDR2 SYDVKM. The CDR3 is made up of 14 amino acids. V was trimmed by 4 bases and J by 0 bases, leaving 10 bases between them. This chain's CDR3 is CASSSGQSSYEQYF. DNA for the CDR3: TGTGCCAGCAGTTCCGGACAGTCCTCCTACGAGCAGTACTTC.

V usage is TRBV5-1 and J usage is TRBJ2-3; tentatively, D is TRBD1 (7 bases). Germline V CDR1 and CDR2: SGHRS, YFSETQ. The CDR3 has 16 residues. V lost 2 bases and J 3 bases, leaving 16 bases between the germline ends. Written as DNA, the CDR3 is TGCGCCAGCAGCTTAGGACAGGCCGGGAGTACAGATACGCAGTATTTT. This gives the protein CASSLGQAGSTDTQYF.

The chain has TRBV6-5 and TRBJ2-5; 10 positions agree with TRBD2. The germline V gene has CDR1 MNHEY and CDR2 SVGAGI. V was clipped by 7 bases and J by 2 bases; unmatched bases: 4. The CDR3 spans 14 residues. The CDR3, as DNA: TGTGCCAGCACCACTAGCGGGGATCAAGAGACCCAGTACTTC. It translates to CASTTSGDQETQYF.